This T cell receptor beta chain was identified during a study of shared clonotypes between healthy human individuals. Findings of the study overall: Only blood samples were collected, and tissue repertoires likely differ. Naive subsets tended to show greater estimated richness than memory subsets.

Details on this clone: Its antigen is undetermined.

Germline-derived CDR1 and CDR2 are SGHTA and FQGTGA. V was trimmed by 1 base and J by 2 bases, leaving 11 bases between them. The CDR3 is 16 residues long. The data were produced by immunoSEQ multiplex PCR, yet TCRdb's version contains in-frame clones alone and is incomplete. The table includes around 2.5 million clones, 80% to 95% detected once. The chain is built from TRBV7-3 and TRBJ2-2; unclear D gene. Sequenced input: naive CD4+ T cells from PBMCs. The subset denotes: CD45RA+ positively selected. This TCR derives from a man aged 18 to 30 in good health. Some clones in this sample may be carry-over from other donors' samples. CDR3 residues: CASSLKGGPNTGELFF. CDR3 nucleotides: TGTGCCAGCAGCTTAAAGGGCGGACCCAACACCGGGGAGCTGTTTTTT.